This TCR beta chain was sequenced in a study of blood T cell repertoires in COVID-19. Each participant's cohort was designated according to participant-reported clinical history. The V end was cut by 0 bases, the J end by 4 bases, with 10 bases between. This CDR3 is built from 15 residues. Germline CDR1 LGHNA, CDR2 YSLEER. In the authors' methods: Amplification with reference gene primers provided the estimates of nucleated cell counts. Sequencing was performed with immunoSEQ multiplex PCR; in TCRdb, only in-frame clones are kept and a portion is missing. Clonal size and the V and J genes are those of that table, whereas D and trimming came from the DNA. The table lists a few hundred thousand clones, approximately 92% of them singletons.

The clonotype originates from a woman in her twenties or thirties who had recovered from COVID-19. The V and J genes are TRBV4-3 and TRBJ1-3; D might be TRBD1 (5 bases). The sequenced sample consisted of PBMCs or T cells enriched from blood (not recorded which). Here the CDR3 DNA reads TGCGCCAGCAGCCAAGAGGGGGGGATGGGAAACACCATATATTTT. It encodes CASSQEGGMGNTIYF.